Each of the 20 T cell receptor beta chains below was sequenced from the same sample in a study of OX40 agonist ivuxolimab in advanced cancers. Assay: immunoSEQ multiplex PCR; the TCRdb copy retains only in-frame clones and omits some. The sample consists of 35,000 to 45,000 clones, 85% to 90% of them appearing once. This sample comprised CD4+ or CD8+ T cells sorted from blood, obtained in a trial of the OX40 agonist ivuxolimab. The receptor source for this set is an adult with an advanced solid tumor such as melanoma, head and neck, liver or kidney cancer.

The chain has TRBV28 and TRBJ2-7, with D possibly TRBD2 on 5 matching bases. Looked up from germline, CDR1 is MDHEN and CDR2 is SYDVKM. Trimming cost V 5 bases and J 3 bases, with 17 bases left between them. The CDR3 is 15 amino acids. The CDR3: CASSAISGNHYEQYF. CDR3 bases: TGTGCCAGCAGTGCAATCTCCGGGAATCACTACGAGCAGTACTTC.

This clone occurred once. V is TRBV10-3 and J is TRBJ1-2; 10 nucleotides match TRBD1. Per germline, CDR1 ENHRY and CDR2 SYGVKD. This CDR3 spans 14 amino acids. V was clipped by 3 bases and J by 4 bases; unmatched bases: 2. The CDR3 nucleotides read TGTGCCATCAGTGACGGGACAGGGGTCTATGGCTACACCTTC. This sequence encodes CAISDGTGVYGYTF.

V and J are TRBV10-2 and TRBJ1-1; D uncertain. Trimming left V 2 bases short and J 8 bases short, with 12 bases between. Germline CDR1 WSHSY, CDR2 SAAADI. The CDR3 has 13 residues. The CDR3 DNA is TGCGCCAGCAGTGAGACCCCGGTGTCGGAAGCTTTCTTT. Translating gives CASSETPVSEAFF.

This sequence joins TRBV18 and TRBJ1-4; D unclear. The CDR3 is 15 residues long. The V gene's germline CDR1 is KGHSH and CDR2 LQKENI. V was pared by 5 bases and J by 3 bases, with 13 bases between. The CDR3, as DNA: TGTGCCAGCTCAGAATTGGCAGGTTCTAATGAAAAACTGTTTTTT. Protein sequence: CASSELAGSNEKLFF.

This chain uses TRBV29-1 with TRBJ2-7; 8 nucleotides align to TRBD1. CDR1 is SQVTM, CDR2 ANQGSEA, per germline. The V segment lost 3 bases and the J segment 5 bases; nucleotides outside the gene matches: 6. This CDR3 is 13 amino acids long. The CDR3 sequence is CSVELGQGNEQYF. The CDR3 DNA reads TGCAGCGTTGAGCTCGGACAGGGTAACGAGCAGTACTTC.

The gene calls are TRBV28 and TRBJ1-5; weak D call: TRBD1 (5 bases). This CDR3 spans 15 amino acids. Between the trimmed V and J ends, which lost 8 bases and 6 bases, there was a span of 20 bases. Germline loops: CDR1 MDHEN, CDR2 SYDVKM. CDR3 in amino acids: CASGISLGVSQPQHF. CDR3 DNA: TGTGCCAGCGGAATCTCGTTGGGGGTTAGTCAGCCCCAGCATTTT.

The genes are TRBV2 and TRBJ2-5; D might be TRBD1 (6 bases). V was trimmed by 7 bases and J by 2 bases, leaving 17 bases between them. CDR1 is SNHLY and CDR2 is FYNNEI in the germline V gene. The CDR3 loop spans 15 amino acids. The CDR3 bases are TGTGCCAGCACCCTCCAGGGGCCCCCACAAGAGACCCAGTACTTC. Its translation is CASTLQGPPQETQYF.

This chain's CDR3 is CASSSGSLGNQPQHF. The CDR3, as DNA: TGTGCCAGCAGCTCGGGATCTTTGGGCAATCAGCCCCAGCATTTT. The chain joins TRBV7-9 to TRBJ1-5; D gene unclear. Trimming stripped 4 bases from V and 2 bases from J, with 12 bases between. Germline CDR1 SEHNR, CDR2 FQNEAQ (reference sequence). The CDR3 has 15 amino acids.

J is TRBJ1-1 and V is TRBV6-6; TRBD1 matches at 8 bases. CDR3 size: 15 residues. The germline CDR1 and CDR2 sequences are MNHNY and SVGAGI (reference sequence). The trim removed 2 bases at V and 1 base at J, leaving 3 bases unmatched. Written as DNA, the CDR3 is TGTGCCAGCAGTTACGATGGGACAGGGAACACTGAAGCTTTCTTT. This gives the protein CASSYDGTGNTEAFF.

This chain uses TRBV2 with TRBJ2-7; D may be TRBD2 (6 bases). Trimming took 7 bases from V and 6 from J, leaving 16 bases between them. The CDR3 has 13 amino acids. Germline V gene sequence: CDR1 SNHLY, CDR2 FYNNEI. For the CDR3, the DNA is TGTGCCAGCATGCGGGACGCCATTTCCGAGCAGTACTTC. It codes for CASMRDAISEQYF.

The chain is built from TRBV9 and TRBJ2-3; no reliable D call. CDR1 and CDR2 (germline): SGDLS, YYNGEE. The CDR3 is made up of 13 amino acids. The ends were cut back, 1 base at V and 0 bases at J, with 3 bases in the middle. For the CDR3, the DNA is TGTGCCAGCAGCGTAACTAGCACAGATACGCAGTATTTT. Protein product: CASSVTSTDTQYF.

The J gene is TRBJ1-3, the V gene TRBV14; D is unclear. V was clipped by 3 bases and J by 1 base, with 13 bases between them. The CDR3 has 16 amino acids. The V gene's germline CDR1 is SGHDN and CDR2 FVKESK. This chain's CDR3 is CASSQHSSTSGNTIYF. CDR3 sequence (DNA): TGTGCCAGCAGCCAGCACAGCTCGACTTCTGGAAACACCATATATTTT.

For this clone: An end of the junction differs from the germline gene, which may be a read error. This chain uses TRBV2 with TRBJ2-1, with D perhaps matching TRBD1 (5 bases). This CDR3 has 11 amino acids. From germline, CDR1 is SNHLY and CDR2 FYNNEI. The CDR3 sequence: CASSDQQAPIF. The CDR3 nucleotides are TGTGCCAGCAGTGATCAACAGGCTCCGATCTTC.

CDR3 amino acids: CASGQGEANYGYTF. In DNA, the CDR3 is TGTGCTAGTGGACAGGGGGAAGCTAACTATGGCTACACCTTC. The gene calls are TRBV12-5 and TRBJ1-2, with 8 bases lining up with TRBD1. Trimming removed 6 bases from V and 0 bases from J; junction bases left unmatched: 3. There are 14 residues in the CDR3. The germline V gene has CDR1 LGHNT and CDR2 FRNRAP.

The chain is built from TRBV6-6 and TRBJ1-6; no clear D. V was cut by 2 bases and J by 8 bases, with 13 bases left in between. There are 15 residues in the CDR3. In germline, CDR1 is MNHNY, CDR2 SVGAGI (reference sequence). This chain's CDR3 is CASSYAEPGDSPLHF. The CDR3 nucleotides are TGTGCCAGCAGTTACGCGGAACCCGGCGATTCACCCCTCCACTTT.

V is TRBV4-3 and J is TRBJ2-3; D remains ambiguous. The CDR3 contains 13 residues. Per the germline V gene, CDR1 is LGHNA and CDR2 is YSLEER. V gave up 0 bases and J gave up 7 bases, with 8 bases separating them. The CDR3, as DNA: TGCGCCAGCAGCCAAGAGATTGGAAATACGCAGTATTTT. It encodes CASSQEIGNTQYF.

This sequence joins TRBV11-2 and TRBJ1-5; a possible D gene is TRBD1 (5 bases). This CDR3 has 14 residues. Germline V gives CDR1 SGHAT, CDR2 FQNNGV. V was shortened by 3 bases and J by 7 bases, with 13 bases between the two germline ends. CDR3 nucleotide sequence: TGTGCCAGCAGCTTGGGGAGGGAGGGGCAGCCCCAGCATTTT. Translating it yields CASSLGREGQPQHF. The complete variable domain, with remaining parts taken from reference TRBV11-2 and TRBJ1-5, reads EAGVAQSPRYKIIEKRQSVAFWCNPISGHATLYWYQQILGQGPKLLIQFQNNGVVDDSQLPKDRFSAERLKGVDSTLKIQPAKLEDSAVYLCASSLGREGQPQHFGDGTRLSIL.

J is TRBJ2-3 and V is TRBV28, with 10 bases matching TRBD2. J was trimmed by 3 bases and V by 1 base; bases with no gene match: 4. The CDR3 spans 16 residues. Germline V gene sequence: CDR1 MDHEN, CDR2 SYDVKM. This CDR3 reads CASSLFLAGATDTQYF. The CDR3 DNA is TGTGCCAGCAGTTTATTCCTAGCGGGAGCTACAGATACGCAGTATTTT.

The chain combines TRBV6-5 with TRBJ1-2, with 7 positions matching TRBD1. The trim removed 5 bases at V and 1 base at J, leaving 7 bases unmatched. The CDR3 has 15 amino acids. CDR1 and CDR2 from the germline V gene are MNHEY and SVGAGI. CDR3 in DNA: TGTGCCAGCAGTGGCGGGACAGAACTTAACTATGGCTACACCTTC. Its protein is CASSGGTELNYGYTF.

The chain links TRBV27 to TRBJ1-1; 7 bases are shared with TRBD1. Per the germline V gene, CDR1 is MNHEY and CDR2 is SMNVEV (reference sequence). The CDR3 length is 14 residues. Germline trimming cut 3 bases from V and 5 bases from J; bases unmatched to any gene: 6. The CDR3 region is CASSFDAGGTEAFF. The CDR3, as DNA: TGTGCCAGCAGTTTTGACGCAGGGGGGACTGAAGCTTTCTTT.